The clone carrying this TCR beta chain appeared a single time. Authors' data handling: Estimates of nucleated cell counts were drawn from the amplification of reference gene primers. Some clones are missing from TCRdb's copy, which holds only in-frame ones; the method was immunoSEQ multiplex PCR. V and J calls and clone size are copied from that table; D and trimming were computed from the DNA. The sample shows more than 150,000 clones, 78% of them seen only once. This specimen comes from a study of blood T cell repertoires in COVID-19. On the study more broadly: PBMCs, B-cell-depleted T cells, or T cells provided the cDNA or gDNA that made up the material.

The germline gives CDR1 MRHNA, CDR2 SNTAGT. CDR3 length: 13 amino acids. Trimming removed 6 bases from V and 5 bases from J, with 11 bases in between. The sequenced sample consisted of peripheral blood. This clonotype originated in a woman of 80 years or more with acute or convalescent COVID-19. The genes are TRBV6-4 and TRBJ1-5; a possible D gene is TRBD1 (6 bases). The CDR3 region is CASSPDSHQPQHF. The CDR3 bases are TGTGCCAGCAGCCCGGACAGTCATCAGCCCCAGCATTTT.